The clone carrying this T cell receptor beta chain came up a few times. This entry comes from a study of shared clonotypes between healthy human individuals. Looked up from germline, CDR1 is GTSNPN and CDR2 is SVGIG (reference sequence). There are 14 residues in the CDR3. V was clipped by 2 bases and J by 2 bases; unmatched bases: 5. Each PCR replicate from the sorted subsets contained roughly 210 ng DNA, which is about 30,000 T cell genomes. Sequenced by immunoSEQ multiplex PCR; TCRdb stores in-frame clones only, minus some. The data hold around 2.1 million clones, with under 97% observed a single time.

The sequence derives from a man aged 18 to 29 in good health. Sequencing was performed on naive CD4+ T cells sorted from blood. As to subset: CD45RA+ positively selected. V gene TRBV30 combines with J gene TRBJ2-7; 8 nucleotides align to TRBD2. The CDR3 sequence is CAWSSGGGPYEQYF. CDR3 in DNA: TGTGCCTGGAGTTCAGGCGGGGGGCCCTACGAGCAGTACTTC.